The next 9 T cell receptor beta chains were all read from a single sample in a study of graft-versus-host responses after intestinal transplantation (dated by TCRdb to the early 2020s). Their recognized antigens are unknown. The sample's time point label, decoded: cells obtained before transplantation from donor or recipient. Library prep was done by the immunoSEQ multiplex PCR assay. The table was pulled from immuneACCESS by TCRdb, which kept in-frame rearrangements only. Such tables lose some clones; where checked, under half of the loss comes from unresolved V genes, and the rest has no known cause. For this sample the table gives approximately 99,000 clones, of which roughly 90% were detected only once. The ten top clones hold about 0.073% of the sample. The material was unstimulated CD8+ T cells sorted from spleen or lymph node cells, obtained before transplant. These receptors were obtained from a human donor who was the organ donor for an intestinal transplant.

This clone was found once. This chain joins TRBV27 and TRBJ1-2, with 8 bases that match TRBD1. The junction had 5 bases not matched to a gene; V was cut back by 6 bases and J by 2 bases. CDR3 size: 14 residues. Per the germline V gene, CDR1 is MNHEY and CDR2 is SMNVEV (reference sequence). The CDR3 reads CASSHRGKNYGYTF. As DNA, the CDR3 is TGTGCCAGCAGCCACAGGGGGAAGAACTATGGCTACACCTTC.

This sequence joins TRBV6-5 and TRBJ1-5; D remains ambiguous. The CDR3 is 14 residues long. The germline V gene encodes CDR1 MNHEY and CDR2 SVGAGI. Trimming shortened V by 4 bases and J by 7 bases, and 14 bases separated the two germline ends. The CDR3 loop is CASSSYSSEQPQHF. In nucleotides, the CDR3 is TGTGCCAGCAGTTCCTACAGTAGTGAGCAGCCCCAGCATTTT.

V gene TRBV5-6 combines with J gene TRBJ2-5; 10 bases are a match to TRBD1. The end of the DNA fits TRBJ2-7 better, so the J call may be wrong. The germline gives CDR1 SGHDT, CDR2 YYEEEE. The CDR3 extends over 16 amino acids. In DNA, the CDR3 is TGTGCCAGCAGCTTCGGGACAGGGGCGATGCCCTACGAGCAGTACTTC. Its translation is CASSFGTGAMPYEQYF.

The chain joins TRBV28 to TRBJ2-2; 9 positions match TRBD2. Germline V gene data show CDR1 as MDHEN and CDR2 as SYDVKM. The trim removed 3 bases at V and 5 bases at J, leaving 7 bases unmatched. This CDR3 region has 16 residues. This chain's CDR3 is CASSLLAGAGTGELFF. In DNA, the CDR3 is TGTGCCAGCAGTTTGTTAGCGGGAGCTGGGACCGGGGAGCTGTTTTTT.

The V and J genes are TRBV28 and TRBJ2-1, with TRBD2 matching 10 bases. Germline trimming cut 6 bases from V and 9 bases from J; bases unmatched to any gene: 20. Germline loops: CDR1 MDHEN, CDR2 SYDVKM. The CDR3 loop spans 18 amino acids. The CDR3 DNA follows: TGTGCCAGCAGGTGCCCCGCTGCAGCGGGAGGGCCCGAAGGTGAGCAGTTCTTC. Translated: CASRCPAAAGGPEGEQFF.

This clone has only a few counts. The chain employs TRBV5-1 and TRBJ2-7, with D possibly being TRBD1 (6 bases). The V gene's germline CDR1 is SGHRS and CDR2 YFSETQ. There are 14 residues in the CDR3. Trimming cost V 4 bases and J 3 bases, with 14 bases left between them. The CDR3 region has the DNA TGCGCCAGCAGCCTCCCGGACAGTTTCTACGAGCAGTACTTC. Its translation: CASSLPDSFYEQYF.

The chain combines TRBV6-6 with TRBJ2-2; TRBD1 matches at 10 bases. Trimming took 10 bases from V and 7 from J; bases not matched to a gene: 9. This CDR3 is 14 amino acids long. Germline CDR1 and CDR2: MNHNY and SVGAGI (reference sequence). The CDR3 bases are TGTGCCATCCCCGGGACAGGGGCCGACGGGGAGCTGTTTTTT. Translation gives CAIPGTGADGELFF.

The chain has TRBV15 and TRBJ2-3, with TRBD2 matching 11 bases. The ends lost 5 bases at V and 5 bases at J; junction bases unmatched: 6. Germline V gene data show CDR1 as LNHNV and CDR2 as YYDKDF (reference sequence). CDR3 length: 15 residues. CDR3 residues: CATSGSGRERDTQYF. The CDR3 DNA is TGTGCCACCAGCGGTAGCGGGAGGGAACGAGATACGCAGTATTTT.

J is TRBJ2-7 and V is TRBV5-1; 7 bases align to TRBD1. The CDR3 consists of 14 residues. Germline lookup yields CDR1 SGHRS and CDR2 YFSETQ. The V segment lost 4 bases and the J segment 1 base; nucleotides outside the gene matches: 5. The CDR3, as DNA: TGCGCCAGCAGCATGACAGGGTTTTCCTACGAGCAGTACTTC. This translates into CASSMTGFSYEQYF.